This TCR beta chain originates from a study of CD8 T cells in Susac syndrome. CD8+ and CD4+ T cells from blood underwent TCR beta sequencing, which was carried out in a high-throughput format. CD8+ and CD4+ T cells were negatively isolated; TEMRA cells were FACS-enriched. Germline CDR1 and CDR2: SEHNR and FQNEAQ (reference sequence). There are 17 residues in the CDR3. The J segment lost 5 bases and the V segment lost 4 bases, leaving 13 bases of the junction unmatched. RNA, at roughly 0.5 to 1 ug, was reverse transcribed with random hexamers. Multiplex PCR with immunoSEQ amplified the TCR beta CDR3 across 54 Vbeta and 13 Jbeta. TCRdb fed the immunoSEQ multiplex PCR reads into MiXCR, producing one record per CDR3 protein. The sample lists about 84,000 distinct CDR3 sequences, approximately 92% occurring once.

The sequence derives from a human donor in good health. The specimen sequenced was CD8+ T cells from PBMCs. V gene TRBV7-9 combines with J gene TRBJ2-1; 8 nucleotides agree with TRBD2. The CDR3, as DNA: TGTGCCAGCAGCTCCCGTCGGGGGGTAGCGGGGCACAATGAGCAGTTCTTC. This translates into CASSSRRGVAGHNEQFF.